This TCR beta chain was observed in a study of technical replicates of blood from several donors. This clone has a single count. V gave up 5 bases and J gave up 8 bases, with 19 bases separating them. The CDR3 is 15 amino acids. CDR1 is PRHDT and CDR2 is FYEKMQ in the germline V gene (reference sequence). Here immunoSEQ multiplex PCR was the method, and the copy in TCRdb shows in-frame clones only, minus some. The table has roughly 73,000 clones, roughly 93% seen once. This receptor was taken from a human donor in good health. The rearrangement joins TRBV13 to TRBJ2-1; the D gene is possibly TRBD1 (6 bases). The sequencing sample was made of T cells isolated from PBMCs. Here the CDR3 DNA reads TGTGCCAGCAGCGTTACAGGGTACAGCATTCATGAGCAGTTCTTC. Protein sequence: CASSVTGYSIHEQFF.